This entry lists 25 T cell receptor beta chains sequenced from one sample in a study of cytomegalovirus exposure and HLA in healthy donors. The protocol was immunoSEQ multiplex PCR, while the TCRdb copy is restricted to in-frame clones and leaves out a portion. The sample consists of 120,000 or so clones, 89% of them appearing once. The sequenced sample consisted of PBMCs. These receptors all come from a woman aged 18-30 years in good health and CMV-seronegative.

The CDR3 DNA reads TGTGCCAGCGGGGGGAGCACAGATACGCAGTATTTT. Protein sequence: CASGGSTDTQYF. This chain links TRBV6-1 with TRBJ2-3; weak D call: TRBD2 (6 bases). Trimming shortened V by 8 bases and J by 0 bases, and 6 bases separated the two germline ends. CDR1 is MNHNS and CDR2 is SASEGT in the germline V gene. This CDR3 is built from 12 residues.

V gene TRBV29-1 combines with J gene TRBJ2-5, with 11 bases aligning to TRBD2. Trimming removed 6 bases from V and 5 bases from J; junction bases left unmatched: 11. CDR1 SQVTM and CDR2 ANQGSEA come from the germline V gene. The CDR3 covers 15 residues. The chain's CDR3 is CSVGSSGGRRETQYF. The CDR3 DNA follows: TGCAGCGTCGGATCTAGCGGGGGGCGAAGGGAGACCCAGTACTTC.

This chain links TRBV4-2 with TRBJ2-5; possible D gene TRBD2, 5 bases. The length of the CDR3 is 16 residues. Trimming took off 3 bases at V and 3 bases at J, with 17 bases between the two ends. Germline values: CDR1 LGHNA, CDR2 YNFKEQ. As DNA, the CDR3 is TGTGCCAGCAGCCAGGTGGCGGGCCCGAATGAAGAGACCCAGTACTTC. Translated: CASSQVAGPNEETQYF.

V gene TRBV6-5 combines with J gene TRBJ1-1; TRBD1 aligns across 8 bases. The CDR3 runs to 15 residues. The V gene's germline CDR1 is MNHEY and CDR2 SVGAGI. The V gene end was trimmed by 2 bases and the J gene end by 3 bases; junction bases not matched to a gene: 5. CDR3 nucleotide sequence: TGTGCCAGCAGTTACCTGACAGGGGCCGACACTGAAGCTTTCTTT. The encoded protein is CASSYLTGADTEAFF.

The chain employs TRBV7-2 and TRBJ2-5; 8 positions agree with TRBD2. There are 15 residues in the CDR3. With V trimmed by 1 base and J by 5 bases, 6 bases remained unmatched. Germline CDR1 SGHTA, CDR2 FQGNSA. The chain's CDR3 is CASSLVAGGGETQYF. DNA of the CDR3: TGTGCCAGCAGCTTAGTTGCGGGAGGCGGTGAGACCCAGTACTTC.

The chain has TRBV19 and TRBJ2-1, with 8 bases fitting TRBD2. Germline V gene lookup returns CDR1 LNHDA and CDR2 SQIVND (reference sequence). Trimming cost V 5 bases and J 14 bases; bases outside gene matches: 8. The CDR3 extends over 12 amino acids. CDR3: CASSSRTSLEFF. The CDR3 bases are TGTGCCAGTAGTTCACGGACTAGCCTCGAGTTCTTC.

The CDR3 here is CASSERAETYEQYF. CDR3 bases: TGTGCCAGCAGCGAGCGGGCCGAGACCTACGAGCAGTACTTC. The V and J genes are TRBV7-2 and TRBJ2-7; maybe TRBD2 (6 bases). CDR3 length: 14 residues. V shed 5 bases and J shed 2 bases, with 13 bases lying between them. Germline CDR1 SGHTA, CDR2 FQGNSA.

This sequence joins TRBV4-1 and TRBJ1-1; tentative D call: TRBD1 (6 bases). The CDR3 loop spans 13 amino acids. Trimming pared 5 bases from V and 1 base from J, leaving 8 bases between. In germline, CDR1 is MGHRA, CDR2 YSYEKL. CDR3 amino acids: CASSLTGNTEAFF. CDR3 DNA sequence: TGCGCCAGCAGCTTGACAGGGAACACTGAAGCTTTCTTT.

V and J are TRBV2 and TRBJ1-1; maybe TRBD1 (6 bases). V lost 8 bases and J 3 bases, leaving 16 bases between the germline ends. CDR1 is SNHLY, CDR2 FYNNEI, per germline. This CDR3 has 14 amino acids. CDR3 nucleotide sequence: TGTGCCAGCGCTTCCAGGGGTGTAGACACTGAAGCTTTCTTT. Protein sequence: CASASRGVDTEAFF.

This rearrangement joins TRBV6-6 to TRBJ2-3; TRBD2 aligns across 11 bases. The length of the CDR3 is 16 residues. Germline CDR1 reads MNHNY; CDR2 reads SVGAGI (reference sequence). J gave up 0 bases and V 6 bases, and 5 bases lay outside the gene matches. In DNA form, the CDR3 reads TGTGCCAGCAGGAAGACTAGCGGGACTAGCACAGATACGCAGTATTTT. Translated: CASRKTSGTSTDTQYF.

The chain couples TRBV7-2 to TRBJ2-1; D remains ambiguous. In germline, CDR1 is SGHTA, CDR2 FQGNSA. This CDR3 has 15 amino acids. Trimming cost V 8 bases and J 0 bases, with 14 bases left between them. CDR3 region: CASGEVISSYNEQFF. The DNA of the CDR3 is TGTGCCAGCGGAGAAGTTATATCCTCCTACAATGAGCAGTTCTTC.

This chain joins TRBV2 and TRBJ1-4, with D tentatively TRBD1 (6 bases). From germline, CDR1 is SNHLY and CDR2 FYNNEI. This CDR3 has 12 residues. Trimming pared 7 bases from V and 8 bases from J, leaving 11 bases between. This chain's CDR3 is CASNNRVEKLFF. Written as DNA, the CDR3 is TGTGCCAGCAACAACAGGGTGGAAAAACTGTTTTTT.

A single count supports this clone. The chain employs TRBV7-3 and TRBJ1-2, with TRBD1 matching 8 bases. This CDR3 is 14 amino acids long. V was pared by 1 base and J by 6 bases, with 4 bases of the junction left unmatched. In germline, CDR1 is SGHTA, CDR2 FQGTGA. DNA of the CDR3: TGTGCCAGCAGCTTAATGGGCAGGGGGCATGGCTACACCTTC. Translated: CASSLMGRGHGYTF.

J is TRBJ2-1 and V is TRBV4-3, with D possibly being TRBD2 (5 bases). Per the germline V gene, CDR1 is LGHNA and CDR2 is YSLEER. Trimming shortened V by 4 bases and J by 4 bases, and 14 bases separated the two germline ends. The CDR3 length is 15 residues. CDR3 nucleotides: TGCGCCAGCAGCCGCGGACTGGCCCTATACAATGAGCAGTTCTTC. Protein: CASSRGLALYNEQFF.

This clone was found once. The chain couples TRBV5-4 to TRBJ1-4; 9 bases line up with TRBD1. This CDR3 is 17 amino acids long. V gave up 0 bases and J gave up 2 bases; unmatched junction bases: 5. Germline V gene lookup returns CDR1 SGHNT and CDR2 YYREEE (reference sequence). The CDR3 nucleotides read TGTGCCAGCAGCTTGGAGACAGGGGGGCCCACTAATGAAAAACTGTTTTTT. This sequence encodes CASSLETGGPTNEKLFF.

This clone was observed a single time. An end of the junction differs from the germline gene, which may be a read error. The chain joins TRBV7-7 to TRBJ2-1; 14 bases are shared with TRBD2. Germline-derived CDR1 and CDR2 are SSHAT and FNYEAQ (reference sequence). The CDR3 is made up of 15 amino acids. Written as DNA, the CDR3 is TGTGCTAGCAGCCTGGGACTAGCGGGAGATAATGAGCAGTTCTTC. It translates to CASSLGLAGDNEQFF. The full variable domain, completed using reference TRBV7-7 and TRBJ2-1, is GAGVSQSPRYKVTKRGQDVTLRCDPISSHATLYWYQQALGQGPEFLTYFNYEAQPDKSGLPSDRFSAERPEGSISTLTIQRTEQRDSAMYRCASSLGLAGDNEQFFGPGTRLTVL.

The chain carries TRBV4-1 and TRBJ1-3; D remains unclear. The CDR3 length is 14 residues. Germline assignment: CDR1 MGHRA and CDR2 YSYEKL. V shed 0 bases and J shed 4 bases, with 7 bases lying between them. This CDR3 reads CASSQEQRGNTIYF. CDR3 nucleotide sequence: TGCGCCAGCAGCCAAGAACAGAGAGGAAACACCATATATTTT.

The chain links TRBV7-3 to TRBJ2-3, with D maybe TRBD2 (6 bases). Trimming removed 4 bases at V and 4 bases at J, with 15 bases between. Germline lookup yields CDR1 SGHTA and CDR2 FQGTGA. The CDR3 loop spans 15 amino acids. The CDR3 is CASSSYSGRPDTQYF. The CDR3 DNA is TGTGCCAGCAGCTCCTATAGCGGTCGCCCAGATACGCAGTATTTT. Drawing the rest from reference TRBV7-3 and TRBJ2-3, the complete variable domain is GAGVSQTPSNKVTEKGKYVELRCDPISGHTALYWYRQSLGQGPEFLIYFQGTGAADDSGLPNDRFFAVRPEGSVSTLKIQRTERGDSAVYLCASSSYSGRPDTQYFGPGTRLTVL.

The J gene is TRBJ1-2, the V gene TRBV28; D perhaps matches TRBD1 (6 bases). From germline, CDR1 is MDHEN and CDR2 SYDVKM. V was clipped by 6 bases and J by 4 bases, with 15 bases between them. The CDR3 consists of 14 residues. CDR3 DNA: TGTGCCAGCAGCCCAGTGGACAGATTCTATGGCTACACCTTC. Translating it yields CASSPVDRFYGYTF.

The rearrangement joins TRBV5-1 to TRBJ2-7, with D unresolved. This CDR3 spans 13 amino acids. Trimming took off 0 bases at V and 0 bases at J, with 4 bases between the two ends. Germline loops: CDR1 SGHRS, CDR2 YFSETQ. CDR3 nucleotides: TGCGCCAGCAGCTTGGGTTACTCCTACGAGCAGTACTTC. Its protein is CASSLGYSYEQYF.

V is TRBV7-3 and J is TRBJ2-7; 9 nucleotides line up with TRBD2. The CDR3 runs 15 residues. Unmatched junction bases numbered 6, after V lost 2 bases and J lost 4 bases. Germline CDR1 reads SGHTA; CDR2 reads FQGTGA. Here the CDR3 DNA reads TGTGCCAGCAGCTTAGCGGGAGGGCCTTTGTACGAGCAGTACTTC. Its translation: CASSLAGGPLYEQYF.

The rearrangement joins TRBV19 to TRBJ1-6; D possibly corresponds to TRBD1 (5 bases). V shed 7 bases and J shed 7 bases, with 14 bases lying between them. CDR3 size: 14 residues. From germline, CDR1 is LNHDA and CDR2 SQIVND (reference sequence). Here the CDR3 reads CASTMGGRNSPLHF. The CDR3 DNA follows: TGTGCCAGTACAATGGGGGGGAGGAATTCACCCCTCCACTTT.

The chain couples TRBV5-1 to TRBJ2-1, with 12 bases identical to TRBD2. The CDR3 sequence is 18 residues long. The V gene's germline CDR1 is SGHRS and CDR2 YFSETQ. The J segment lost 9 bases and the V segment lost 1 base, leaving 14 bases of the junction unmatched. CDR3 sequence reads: CASSLQVRLAGVGGEQFF. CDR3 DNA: TGCGCCAGCAGCTTGCAAGTTCGACTAGCGGGAGTCGGAGGTGAGCAGTTCTTC. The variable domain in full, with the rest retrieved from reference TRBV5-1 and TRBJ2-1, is KAGVTQTPRYLIKTRGQQVTLSCSPISGHRSVSWYQQTPGQGLQFLFEYFSETQRNKGNFPGRFSGRQFSNSRSEMNVSTLELGDSALYLCASSLQVRLAGVGGEQFFGPGTRLTVL.

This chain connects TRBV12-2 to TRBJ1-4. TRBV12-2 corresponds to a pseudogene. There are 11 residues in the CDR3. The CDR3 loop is CASRIRDSLFF. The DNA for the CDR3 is TGTGCAAGTCGCATCCGGGACTCCCTGTTTTTT.

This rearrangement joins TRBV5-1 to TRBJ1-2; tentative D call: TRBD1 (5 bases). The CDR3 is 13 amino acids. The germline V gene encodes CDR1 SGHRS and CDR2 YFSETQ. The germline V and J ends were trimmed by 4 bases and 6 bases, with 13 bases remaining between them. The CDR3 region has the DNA TGCGCCAGCAGCCCCCGGGGGAAGGATGGCTACACCTTC. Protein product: CASSPRGKDGYTF.